The entry that follows covers one T cell receptor (beta chain) sequence. Its specificity is not known. Data came from immunoSEQ multiplex PCR; TCRdb stores just in-frame clones and leaves some out. Of around 70,000 clones detected, 82% appear once; the ten largest clones hold 6.5% to 7.5%. The data are from a study of OX40 agonist ivuxolimab in advanced cancers. Across the study: Ivuxolimab was delivered to patients intravenously every 2 weeks at doses spanning 0.01 to 10 mg/kg. Dose-escalation cases comprised hepatocellular carcinoma, melanoma, renal cell or head and neck cancer. Males comprised roughly four fifths of the group, whose mean age was around 62 years (range about 20 to 79). Overall study findings and caveats: Among the lowest peripheral clonal expansion occurred in 0.1-3.0 mg/kg partial responders.

CDR3 length: 14 amino acids. With V trimmed by 6 bases and J by 7 bases, 9 bases remained unmatched. CDR1 MDHEN and CDR2 SYDVKM come from the germline V gene. The clonotype originates from an adult with an advanced solid tumor such as melanoma, head and neck, liver or kidney cancer. The V call is TRBV28, the J call TRBJ1-5, with TRBD1 identical over 7 bases. This sample comprised CD4+ or CD8+ T cells sorted from blood, obtained in a trial of the OX40 agonist ivuxolimab. The CDR3 loop reads CASSFTGVGQPQHF. The DNA for the CDR3 is TGTGCCAGCAGCTTCACAGGGGTGGGGCAGCCCCAGCATTTT.